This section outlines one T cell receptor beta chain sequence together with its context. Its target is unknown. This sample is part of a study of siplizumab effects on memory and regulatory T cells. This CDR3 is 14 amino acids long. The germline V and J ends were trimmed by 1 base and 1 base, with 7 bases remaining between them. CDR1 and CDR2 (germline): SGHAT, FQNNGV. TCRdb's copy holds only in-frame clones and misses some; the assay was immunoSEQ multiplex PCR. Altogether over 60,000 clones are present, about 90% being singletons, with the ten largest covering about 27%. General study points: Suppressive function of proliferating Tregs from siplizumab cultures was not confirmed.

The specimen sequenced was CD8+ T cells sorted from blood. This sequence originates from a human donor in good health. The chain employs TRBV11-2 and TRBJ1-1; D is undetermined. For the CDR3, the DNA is TGTGCCAGCAGCTTAGGGTTGGGGAACACTGAAGCTTTCTTT. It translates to CASSLGLGNTEAFF.